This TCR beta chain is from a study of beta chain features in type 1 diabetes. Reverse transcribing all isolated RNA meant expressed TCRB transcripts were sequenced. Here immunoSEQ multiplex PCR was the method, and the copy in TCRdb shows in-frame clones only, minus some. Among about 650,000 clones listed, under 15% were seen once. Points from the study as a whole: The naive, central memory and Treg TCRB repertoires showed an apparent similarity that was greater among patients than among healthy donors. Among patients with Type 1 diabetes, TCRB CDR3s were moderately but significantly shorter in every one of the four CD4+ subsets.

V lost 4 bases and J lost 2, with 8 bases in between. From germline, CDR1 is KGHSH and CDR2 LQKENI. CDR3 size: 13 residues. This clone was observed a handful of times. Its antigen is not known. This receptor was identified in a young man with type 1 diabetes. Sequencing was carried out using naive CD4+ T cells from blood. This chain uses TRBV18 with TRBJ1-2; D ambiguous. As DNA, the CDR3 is TGTGCCAGCTCACTTGCAGGAAACTATGGCTACACCTTC. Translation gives CASSLAGNYGYTF. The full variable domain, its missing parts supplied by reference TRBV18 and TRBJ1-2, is NAGVMQNPRHLVRRRGQEARLRCSPMKGHSHVYWYRQLPEEGLKFMVYLQKENIIDESGMPKERFSAEFPKEGPSILRIQQVVRGDSAAYFCASSLAGNYGYTFGSGTRLTVV.